This T cell receptor (beta chain) emerged from a study of CD8 T cells in Susac syndrome. The germline gives CDR1 GTSNPN, CDR2 SVGIG (reference sequence). Trimming removed 2 bases at V and 3 bases at J, with 20 bases between. This CDR3 comprises 17 residues. With random hexamers, roughly 0.5 to 1 ug RNA was reverse transcribed. Multiplex immunoSEQ PCR targeted 54 Vbeta and 13 Jbeta TCR beta segments. TCRdb used MiXCR to reprocess the immunoSEQ multiplex PCR reads, holding one entry per CDR3 protein. The repertoire has approximately 160,000 distinct CDR3 sequences, about 94% of them found once; the top ten carry 0.09% to 0.1%.

Sequenced: CD4+ T cells from PBMCs. The receptor comes from a human donor with multiple sclerosis. The V call is TRBV30, the J call TRBJ2-1, with D tentatively TRBD2 (6 bases). Here the CDR3 DNA reads TGTGCCTGGAGTCCGTCGGCGGGAAGGGGACGCTACAATGAGCAGTTCTTC. It is translated as CAWSPSAGRGRYNEQFF.